These 31 T cell receptor beta chains came from one sample sequenced in a study of blood T cells in healthy people across ages. A J-beta primer mix and a sample-barcoded 5' primer were used in a second PCR of roughly 6 to 12 cycles. TCRdb reanalysed the 5' RACE reads using MiXCR and keeps one entry per CDR3 protein. The sample holds hundreds of thousands of distinct CDR3 sequences; less than 35% are singletons and the top ten take more than 15%. Material: blood. These receptors all stem from a woman older than 75 in good health.

Many counts were recorded for this clonotype. Compared with germline, one end of the junction differs, possibly owing to a read error. The chain links TRBV29-1 to TRBJ2-7; 8 nucleotides agree with TRBD1. Germline CDR1 reads SQVTM; CDR2 reads ANQGSEA. The CDR3 is 14 residues long. CDR3 region: CSVENAGGSNEQYF. DNA for the CDR3: TGCAGCGTTGAAAACGCAGGGGGCTCCAACGAGCAGTACTTC.

The chain employs TRBV7-3 and TRBJ2-5, with 12 bases identical to TRBD1. The CDR3 consists of 14 residues. The germline CDR1 and CDR2 sequences are SGHTA and FQGTGA. V lost 4 bases, J lost 10 bases, and 7 bases stayed unmatched. This CDR3 reads CASSSGTGGLGQYF. For the CDR3, the DNA is TGTGCCAGCAGCTCCGGGACAGGGGGCCTGGGCCAGTACTTC.

This clonotype was observed a handful of times. The rearrangement uses TRBV28 and TRBJ2-7, with a tentative D call TRBD2 (6 bases). The V end lost 7 bases, the J end lost 6 bases, and 13 bases lay between the germline ends. CDR3 length equals 12 residues. Per the germline V gene, CDR1 is MDHEN and CDR2 is SYDVKM. CDR3 nucleotides: TGTGCCAGCAATACCGGGGGAGGCGAGCAGTACTTC. It codes for CASNTGGGEQYF.

This clonotype appeared a few times. The rearrangement joins TRBV5-1 to TRBJ2-7, with TRBD1 matching 10 bases. The CDR3 covers 14 residues. Germline lookup yields CDR1 SGHRS and CDR2 YFSETQ. The J segment lost 3 bases and the V segment lost 4 bases, leaving 4 bases of the junction unmatched. CDR3 bases: TGCGCCAGCAGCCCGACAGGGGGCAACTACGAGCAGTACTTC. It yields the protein CASSPTGGNYEQYF.

This clonotype was counted ten times or more. V and J are TRBV28 and TRBJ2-7; TRBD1 agrees at 10 bases. The CDR3 runs to 17 residues. After removal of 8 bases from V and 5 bases from J, the junction contained 18 bases not matched to a gene. Germline CDR1 reads MDHEN; CDR2 reads SYDVKM. The CDR3 is CASSFRDRGFSGDEQYF. The CDR3 DNA sequence: TGTGCCAGCTCCTTCCGGGACAGGGGTTTTAGTGGAGACGAGCAGTACTTC.

The rearrangement uses TRBV7-6 and TRBJ2-7; the match to TRBD1 covers 9 bases. The CDR3 length is 13 residues. With V trimmed by 5 bases and J by 7 bases, 6 bases remained unmatched. CDR1 and CDR2 (germline): SGHVS, FNYEAQ. CDR3 nucleotides: TGTGCCAGCAGCAAAGGGACAGGGTTTGAGCAGTACTTC. This gives the protein CASSKGTGFEQYF.

This clonotype was seen ten or more times. The chain recombines TRBV5-1 with TRBJ2-7; D may be TRBD1 (6 bases). The V end lost 0 bases, the J end lost 4 bases, and 11 bases lay between the germline ends. The germline CDR1 and CDR2 sequences are SGHRS and YFSETQ. This CDR3 spans 14 amino acids. CDR3 DNA sequence: TGCGCCAGCAGCTTGGTTCTGCAGGGGTACGAGCAGTACTTC. Translation: CASSLVLQGYEQYF.

Points on this clonotype: A much larger clonotype is one base distant, so this may be a read error. The chain couples TRBV24-1 to TRBJ2-5; D could derive from TRBD1 or TRBD2 (5 bases each). The J call could be wrong; TRBJ2-7 is a better fit for the DNA end. CDR3 length: 15 amino acids. Per the germline V gene, CDR1 is KGHDR and CDR2 is SFDVKD. Here the CDR3 reads CATSDPGRKNYEQYF. The DNA of the CDR3 is TGTGCCACCAGTGATCCGGGACGTAAGAACTACGAGCAGTACTTC.

The rearrangement joins TRBV6-2 or TRBV6-3 to TRBJ2-2, with 11 bases aligning to TRBD2. CDR1 is MNHEY and CDR2 is SVGEGT in the germline V gene. The trim removed 7 bases at V and 7 bases at J, leaving 8 bases unmatched. The length of the CDR3 is 15 residues. CDR3 loop: CASNRLAGSDGELFF. Written as DNA, the CDR3 is TGTGCCAGCAATAGACTAGCGGGGAGTGACGGGGAGCTGTTTTTT.

The CDR3 DNA is TGTGCCAGCAGCTTAATGGCAGGGGGCTGCGGCGAGCAGTACTTC. Translating gives CASSLMAGGCGEQYF. This chain links TRBV7-9 with TRBJ2-5, with 8 positions matching TRBD1. The DNA matches TRBJ2-7 better at its end, which makes the J call doubtful. Germline CDR1 SEHNR, CDR2 FQNEAQ (reference sequence). The CDR3 runs 15 residues.

This clonotype was observed at least ten times. This sequence joins TRBV5-1 and TRBJ2-1, with TRBD2 identical over 8 bases. The CDR3 extends over 15 amino acids. Germline V gives CDR1 SGHRS, CDR2 YFSETQ. The J segment lost 7 bases and the V segment lost 0 bases, leaving 6 bases of the junction unmatched. DNA for the CDR3: TGCGCCAGCAGCTTGGTTGGCGGGGGGAATAATGAGCAGTTCTTC. It encodes CASSLVGGGNNEQFF.

This clonotype has a handful of counts. J is TRBJ2-1 and V is TRBV5-5, with D possibly TRBD1 on 6 matching bases. The V gene lost 6 bases and the J gene lost 4 bases, with 17 bases spanning the gap. CDR1 is SGHKS and CDR2 is YYEKEE in the germline V gene (reference sequence). The CDR3 covers 15 residues. The CDR3 coding sequence is TGTGCCAGCATCGCCGGACAGAGAGGGTACAATGAGCAGTTCTTC. Encoded protein: CASIAGQRGYNEQFF.

This chain's CDR3 is CASGRGTSAFYNEQFF. Here the CDR3 DNA reads TGTGCTAGTGGCCGCGGGACTAGCGCCTTCTACAATGAGCAGTTCTTC. This chain connects TRBV12-5 to TRBJ2-1, with 10 positions matching TRBD2. Germline assignment: CDR1 LGHNT and CDR2 FRNRAP. This CDR3 comprises 16 residues. After removal of 6 bases from V and 3 bases from J, the junction contained 8 bases not matched to a gene. Together with reference TRBV12-5 and TRBJ2-1, the CDR3 gives the full variable domain: DARVTQTPRHKVTEMGQEVTMRCQPILGHNTVFWYRQTMMQGLELLAYFRNRAPLDDSGMPKDRFSAEMPDATLATLKIQPSEPRDSAVYFCASGRGTSAFYNEQFFGPGTRLTVL.

This chain connects TRBV20-1 to TRBJ2-1; 8 bases align to TRBD2. The V gene's germline CDR1 is DFQATT and CDR2 SNEGSKA (reference sequence). The junction had 10 bases not matched to a gene; V was cut back by 1 base and J by 8 bases. There are 15 residues in the CDR3. DNA for the CDR3: TGCAGTGCTAGAGGTCTTAGCGGGAATGTTGATGAGCAGTTCTTC. Translated: CSARGLSGNVDEQFF.

This clonotype was observed a handful of times. The chain has TRBV5-1 and TRBJ2-5, with 7 positions matching TRBD1. J lost 11 bases, V lost 2 bases, and 9 bases had no gene match. CDR1 and CDR2 (germline): SGHRS, YFSETQ. The CDR3 has 13 amino acids. CDR3 DNA sequence: TGCGCCAGCAGCTTTAACAGGGGAAATGAGCAGTACTTC. It is translated as CASSFNRGNEQYF.

This clonotype was seen many times. The CDR3: CASSLSAGTDTQYF. In nucleotides, the CDR3 is TGTGCCAGCAGCTTATCTGCGGGCACAGATACGCAGTATTTT. This sequence joins TRBV7-8 and TRBJ2-3; D gene uncertain. Germline V gene lookup returns CDR1 SGHVS and CDR2 FQNEAQ. This CDR3 is 14 amino acids long. The ends were cut back, 2 bases at V and 1 base at J, with 7 bases in the middle.

In its sample, this clonotype was seen many times. This sequence joins TRBV27 and TRBJ2-3; D remains unclear. The CDR3 spans 13 residues. Germline V lookup: CDR1 MNHEY, CDR2 SMNVEV (reference sequence). Trimming left V 4 bases short and J 1 base short, with 6 bases between. The CDR3 DNA is TGTGCCAGCAGTTCCTGGGGCACAGATACGCAGTATTTT. Amino acids: CASSSWGTDTQYF.

This clonotype has ten or more counts. The chain joins TRBV9 to TRBJ1-2, with D possibly matching TRBD1 (5 bases). Trimming stripped 0 bases from V and 1 base from J, with 10 bases between. This CDR3 region has 15 residues. The germline gives CDR1 SGDLS, CDR2 YYNGEE. The DNA for the CDR3 is TGTGCCAGCAGCGTAGGTTGGACACATAACTATGGCTACACCTTC. This sequence encodes CASSVGWTHNYGYTF. The full variable domain, its missing parts supplied by reference TRBV9 and TRBJ1-2, is DSGVTQTPKHLITATGQRVTLRCSPRSGDLSVYWYQQSLDQGLQFLIQYYNGEERAKGNILERFSAQQFPDLHSELNLSSLELGDSALYFCASSVGWTHNYGYTFGSGTRLTVV.

This clonotype occurred many times. The gene calls are TRBV7-9 and TRBJ1-1; TRBD1 is a possible D gene (5 bases). CDR1 and CDR2 (germline): SEHNR, FQNEAQ (reference sequence). CDR3 size: 12 residues. V lost 6 bases to trimming and J lost 4 bases, with 9 bases between them. The CDR3 DNA follows: TGTGCCAGCAGGGACGGGGGCACTGAAGCTTTCTTT. It codes for CASRDGGTEAFF. The whole variable domain, remainder taken from reference TRBV7-9 and TRBJ1-1, is DTGVSQNPRHKITKRGQNVTFRCDPISEHNRLYWYRQTLGQGPEFLTYFQNEAQLEKSRLLSDRFSAERPKGSFSTLEIQRTEQGDSAMYLCASRDGGTEAFFGQGTRLTVV.

The J gene is TRBJ2-2, the V gene TRBV29-1; unclear D gene. V was cut by 6 bases and J by 0 bases, with 8 bases left in between. The CDR3 extends over 13 amino acids. Germline loops: CDR1 SQVTM, CDR2 ANQGSEA. The DNA of the CDR3 is TGCAGCGTCGCCGGTGCGAACACCGGGGAGCTGTTTTTT. Amino acids: CSVAGANTGELFF.

This clonotype has just one count. The V gene is TRBV7-2, the J gene TRBJ2-7; D is tentatively TRBD1 or TRBD2 (5 bases each). V lost 5 bases and J 2 bases, leaving 16 bases between the germline ends. CDR1 and CDR2 (germline): SGHTA, FQGNSA. This CDR3 has 15 residues. The CDR3 nucleotides are TGTGCCAGCAGCGCTAGTGGGGGATGGGCCTACGAGCAGTACTTC. It is translated as CASSASGGWAYEQYF. The full variable domain, rest sourced from reference TRBV7-2 and TRBJ2-7, is GAGVSQSPSNKVTEKGKDVELRCDPISGHTALYWYRQSLGQGLEFLIYFQGNSAPDKSGLPSDRFSAERTGGSVSTLTIQRTQQEDSAVYLCASSASGGWAYEQYFGPGTRLTVT.

This sequence joins TRBV11-3 and TRBJ2-5; D is uncertain. Looked up from germline, CDR1 is SGHNT and CDR2 is YENEEA. CDR3 length: 14 amino acids. V was shortened by 4 bases and J by 5 bases, with 14 bases between the two germline ends. This chain's CDR3 is CASSSDRMKETQYF. The CDR3, as DNA: TGTGCCAGCAGCTCGGACCGAATGAAGGAGACCCAGTACTTC. Using reference TRBV11-3 and TRBJ2-5 for the parts outside the CDR3, the full variable domain is EAGVVQSPRYKIIEKKQPVAFWCNPISGHNTLYWYLQNLGQGPELLIRYENEEAVDDSQLPKDRFSAERLKGVDSTLKIQPAELGDSAVYLCASSSDRMKETQYFGPGTRLLVL.

The rearrangement joins TRBV13 to TRBJ2-7; D is undetermined. Germline CDR1 is PRHDT and CDR2 is FYEKMQ (reference sequence). This CDR3 spans 13 amino acids. Trimming left V 2 bases short and J 10 bases short, with 15 bases between. CDR3: CASSLFRQESQYF. For the CDR3, the DNA is TGTGCCAGCAGCTTATTTCGGCAAGAGTCCCAGTACTTC. Full variable domain (rest looked up from reference TRBV13 and TRBJ2-7): AAGVIQSPRHLIKEKRETATLKCYPIPRHDTVYWYQQGPGQDPQFLISFYEKMQSDKGSIPDRFSAQQFSDYHSELNMSSLELGDSALYFCASSLFRQESQYFGPGTRLTVT.

The chain carries TRBV5-1 and TRBJ1-4; the D gene is possibly TRBD1 (6 bases). V was pared by 4 bases and J by 0 bases, with 13 bases between. CDR3 length equals 16 residues. From germline, CDR1 is SGHRS and CDR2 YFSETQ. The CDR3 is CASSPGQRATNEKLFF. Here the CDR3 DNA reads TGCGCCAGCAGCCCAGGACAGCGAGCAACTAATGAAAAACTGTTTTTT. Using reference TRBV5-1 and TRBJ1-4 for the parts outside the CDR3, the full variable domain is KAGVTQTPRYLIKTRGQQVTLSCSPISGHRSVSWYQQTPGQGLQFLFEYFSETQRNKGNFPGRFSGRQFSNSRSEMNVSTLELGDSALYLCASSPGQRATNEKLFFGSGTQLSVL.

The table lists this clonotype with a few counts. This sequence joins TRBV5-1 and TRBJ1-1; D unclear. Germline CDR1 reads SGHRS; CDR2 reads YFSETQ. Trimming pared 2 bases from V and 2 bases from J, leaving 19 bases between. The CDR3 is 17 residues long. The CDR3 region is CASSFGNTRRVNTEAFF. CDR3 sequence (DNA): TGCGCCAGCAGCTTCGGTAATACGAGGAGGGTCAACACTGAAGCTTTCTTT.

This clonotype was counted many times. This chain connects TRBV5-1 to TRBJ2-1, with D possibly being TRBD1 (5 bases). The CDR3 totals 13 residues. The V gene lost 4 bases and the J gene lost 8 bases, with 13 bases spanning the gap. Germline-derived CDR1 and CDR2 are SGHRS and YFSETQ. The CDR3 sequence: CASSLQGLDEQFF. The CDR3 nucleotides are TGCGCCAGCAGCCTTCAGGGTCTTGATGAGCAGTTCTTC.

This clonotype was recorded many times. This rearrangement joins TRBV5-5 to TRBJ1-5; TRBD1 matches 8 bases. Looked up from germline, CDR1 is SGHKS and CDR2 is YYEKEE (reference sequence). This CDR3 has 15 residues. V trimming: 0 bases; J trimming: 6 bases; junction bases outside the gene matches: 5. CDR3 bases: TGTGCCAGCAGCTTGGGCACAGGGGGGGGTCAGCCCCAGCATTTT. It translates to CASSLGTGGGQPQHF.

This clonotype was picked up one time. A much larger clone differs from this one at a single base, so this may be a read error. V usage is TRBV2 and J usage is TRBJ2-1; a weak D match, TRBD1 (6 bases). The J call is uncertain, as TRBJ2-7 better fits the DNA end. Per the germline V gene, CDR1 is SNHLY and CDR2 is FYNNEI. There are 13 residues in the CDR3. This CDR3 is CASSEGWGHEQYV. CDR3 bases: TGTGCCAGCAGTGAAGGATGGGGGCACGAGCAGTACGTC.

The table lists this clonotype with many counts. The chain carries TRBV5-1 and TRBJ2-1; 10 bases agree with TRBD2. The CDR3 is 15 amino acids. Germline trimming cut 5 bases from V and 8 bases from J; bases unmatched to any gene: 10. The germline gives CDR1 SGHRS, CDR2 YFSETQ. The DNA of the CDR3 is TGCGCCAGCAGTTCAGCGGGGGGGCCTCTCGATGAGCAGTTCTTC. It is translated as CASSSAGGPLDEQFF.

This clonotype occurred a few times. The rearrangement joins TRBV3-1 to TRBJ2-3, with D uncertain. CDR3 length: 13 residues. In germline, CDR1 is LGHDT, CDR2 YNNKEL (reference sequence). Deletions cut 4 bases from V and 8 bases from J, with 13 bases between. CDR3 in DNA: TGTGCCAGCAGCCCCTTCAATCGGGCTACGCAGTATTTT. As protein: CASSPFNRATQYF.

Remarks on this clonotype: A much larger clone lies one base from this, so it may be a read error. This chain joins TRBV3-1 and TRBJ2-6; either TRBD1 or TRBD2 may fit D (6 bases each). The CDR3 is 16 residues long. Germline CDR1 and CDR2: LGHDT and YNNKEL (reference sequence). Written as DNA, the CDR3 is TGTGCCAGCAGCCGTAGCACAGGGACTGGGGCCAACGTCATGACTTTC. Residues: CASSRSTGTGANVMTF.